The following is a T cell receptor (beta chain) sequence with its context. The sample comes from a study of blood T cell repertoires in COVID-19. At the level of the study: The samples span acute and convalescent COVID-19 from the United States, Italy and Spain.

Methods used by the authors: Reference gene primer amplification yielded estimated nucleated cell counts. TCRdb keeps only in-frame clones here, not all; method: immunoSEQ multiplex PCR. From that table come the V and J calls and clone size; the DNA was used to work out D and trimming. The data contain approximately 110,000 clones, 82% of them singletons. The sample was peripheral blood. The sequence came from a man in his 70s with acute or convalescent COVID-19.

CDR3 in DNA: TGCGCCAGCTCGACAGGCTCCAATCAGCCCCAGCATTTT. Translating gives CASSTGSNQPQHF. The chain joins TRBV5-1 to TRBJ1-5, with D possibly matching TRBD1 (6 bases). CDR1 is SGHRS, CDR2 YFSETQ, per germline. Trimming took 7 bases from V and 3 from J, leaving 11 bases between them. The CDR3 runs to 13 residues.